A single sample gave rise to the 5 T cell receptor beta chains below, sequenced in a study of OX40 agonist ivuxolimab in advanced cancers. Receptor amplification or capture employed the immunoSEQ multiplex PCR assay. As stored in TCRdb, this immuneACCESS dataset retains in-frame rearrangements with V and J assigned. A fraction of the clones does not appear; measured against another copy, unresolved V genes explain less than half of the discrepancy, and the remainder lacks a known reason. The sample records fewer than 65,000 clones, about 86% of which are singletons. Together, the top ten hold roughly 0.5% of the sample. This specimen consisted of CD4+ or CD8+ T cells sorted from blood, obtained in a trial of the OX40 agonist ivuxolimab. The receptors stem from an adult with an advanced solid tumor such as melanoma, head and neck, liver or kidney cancer.

The chain couples TRBV6-1 to TRBJ1-1; D is ambiguous. Germline lookup yields CDR1 MNHNS and CDR2 SASEGT. The CDR3 is made up of 12 amino acids. Trimming pared 5 bases from V and 7 bases from J, leaving 11 bases between. The CDR3 spells CASSPSTGEAFF. DNA for the CDR3: TGTGCCAGCAGTCCCTCGACGGGTGAAGCTTTCTTT.

The chain couples TRBV7-2 to TRBJ1-6, with a tentative D call TRBD1 (5 bases). Trimming stripped 2 bases from V and 8 bases from J, with 13 bases between. This CDR3 is built from 15 residues. Germline loops: CDR1 SGHTA, CDR2 FQGNSA. CDR3 region: CASSLWGTDDSPLHF. Here the CDR3 DNA reads TGTGCCAGCAGCTTATGGGGCACCGATGATTCACCCCTCCACTTT.

Points on this clone: In the same sample, other DNA sequences code for this CDR3. J is TRBJ2-1 and V is TRBV5-1; D is perhaps TRBD1 (7 bases). Per germline, CDR1 SGHRS and CDR2 YFSETQ. The length of the CDR3 is 13 residues. Trimming took 7 bases from V and 4 from J, leaving 12 bases between them. CDR3 loop: CASRGTEYNEQFF. The CDR3 DNA reads TGCGCCAGCCGCGGGACAGAGTACAATGAGCAGTTCTTC.

This chain uses TRBV19 with TRBJ2-1; either TRBD1 or TRBD2 may fit D (6 bases each). With 4 bases removed from V and 0 bases from J, the gap between germline ends came to 16 bases. This CDR3 is built from 17 residues. Germline CDR1 reads LNHDA; CDR2 reads SQIVND (reference sequence). Here the CDR3 reads CASSRGLYGSSYNEQFF. CDR3 DNA sequence: TGTGCCAGTAGTAGGGGGCTCTACGGGAGCTCCTACAATGAGCAGTTCTTC.

The chain links TRBV19 to TRBJ1-5; D is undetermined. The CDR3 is 16 amino acids. Germline assignment: CDR1 LNHDA and CDR2 SQIVND (reference sequence). Trimming took off 5 bases at V and 2 bases at J, with 16 bases between the two ends. The CDR3 loop is CASSPGRRGGNQPQHF. DNA of the CDR3: TGTGCCAGTAGTCCAGGACGGAGAGGAGGCAATCAGCCCCAGCATTTT.